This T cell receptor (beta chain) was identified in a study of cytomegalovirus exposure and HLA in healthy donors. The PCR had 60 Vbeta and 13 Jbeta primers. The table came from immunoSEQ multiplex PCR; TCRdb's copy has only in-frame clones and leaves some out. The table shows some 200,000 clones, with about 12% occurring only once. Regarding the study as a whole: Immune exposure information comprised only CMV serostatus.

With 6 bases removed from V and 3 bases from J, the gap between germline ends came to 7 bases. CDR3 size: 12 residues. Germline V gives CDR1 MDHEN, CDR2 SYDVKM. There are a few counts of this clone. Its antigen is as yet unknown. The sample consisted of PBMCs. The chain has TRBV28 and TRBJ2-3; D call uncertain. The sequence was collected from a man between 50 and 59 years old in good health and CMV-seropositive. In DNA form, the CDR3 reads TGTGCCAGCAGCCCGAGAACAGATACGCAGTATTTT. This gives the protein CASSPRTDTQYF.